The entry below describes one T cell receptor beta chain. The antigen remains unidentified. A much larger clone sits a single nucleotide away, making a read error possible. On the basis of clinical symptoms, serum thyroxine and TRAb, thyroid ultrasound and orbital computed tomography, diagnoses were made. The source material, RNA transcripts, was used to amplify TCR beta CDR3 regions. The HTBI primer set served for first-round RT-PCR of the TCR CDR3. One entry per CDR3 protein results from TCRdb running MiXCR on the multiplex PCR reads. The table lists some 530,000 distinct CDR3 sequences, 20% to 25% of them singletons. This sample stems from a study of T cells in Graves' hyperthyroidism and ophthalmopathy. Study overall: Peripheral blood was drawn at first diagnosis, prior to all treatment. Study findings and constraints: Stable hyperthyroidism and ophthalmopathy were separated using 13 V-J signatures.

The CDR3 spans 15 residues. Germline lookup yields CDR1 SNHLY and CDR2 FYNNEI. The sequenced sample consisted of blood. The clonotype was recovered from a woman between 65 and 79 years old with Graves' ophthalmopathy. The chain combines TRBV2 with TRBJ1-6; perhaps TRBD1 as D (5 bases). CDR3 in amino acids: CASSEWGSPFSPLRF. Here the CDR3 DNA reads TGTGCCAGCAGTGAATGGGGGTCACCTTTTTCACCCCTCCGCTTT.